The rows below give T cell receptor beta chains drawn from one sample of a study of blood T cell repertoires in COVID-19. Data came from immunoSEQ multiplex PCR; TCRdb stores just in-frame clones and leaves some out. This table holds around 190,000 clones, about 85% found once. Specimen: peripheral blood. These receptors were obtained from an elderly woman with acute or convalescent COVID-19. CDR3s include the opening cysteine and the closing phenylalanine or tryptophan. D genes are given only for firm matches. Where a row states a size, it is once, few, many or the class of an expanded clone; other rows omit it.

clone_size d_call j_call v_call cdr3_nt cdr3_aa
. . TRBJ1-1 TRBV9 TGTGCCAGCAGCGTCGACCCCAGGGCGAACACTGAAGCTTTCTTT CASSVDPRANTEAFF
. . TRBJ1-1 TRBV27 TGTGCCAGCAGTTTAACTCAGGTTATGAACACTGAAGCTTTCTTT CASSLTQVMNTEAFF
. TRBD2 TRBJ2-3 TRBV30 TGTGCCTGGAAGTCTCTAGCGGGGAGCGGCGATACGCAGTATTTT CAWKSLAGSGDTQYF
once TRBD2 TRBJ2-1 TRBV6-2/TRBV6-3 TGTGCCAGCAGTTATAGCGGGAGCTCCTACAATGAGCAGTTCTTC CASSYSGSSYNEQFF
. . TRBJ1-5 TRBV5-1 TGCGCCAGCAGCTTTGACAGTCCAAATCAGCCCCAGCATTTT CASSFDSPNQPQHF
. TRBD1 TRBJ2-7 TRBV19 TGTGCCAGTAGTAGAGGACAGGGAAGGACCTACGAGCAGTACTTC CASSRGQGRTYEQYF
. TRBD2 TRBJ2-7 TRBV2 TGTGCCAGCAGTGAAAGGTCTAGCGGCCCCTACGAGCAGTACTTC CASSERSSGPYEQYF
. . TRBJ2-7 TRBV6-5 TGTGCCAGCAGGACTCGAATGGACTACGAGCAGTACTTC CASRTRMDYEQYF
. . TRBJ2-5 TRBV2 TGTGCCAGCAAGAGGACATCTGGAGCAGAGACCCAGTACTTC CASKRTSGAETQYF
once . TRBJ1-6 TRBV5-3 TGTGCCAGAAGCTTTGGTCCTAGGTATCCAAATTCACCCCTCCACTTT CARSFGPRYPNSPLHF
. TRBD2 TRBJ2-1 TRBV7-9 TGTGCCAGCAGCGGTCCTCCTAGCGGGAGCTCCTACAATGAGCAGTTCTTC CASSGPPSGSSYNEQFF
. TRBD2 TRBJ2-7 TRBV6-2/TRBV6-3 TGTGCCAGCAGTCCCCCCGGACTAGCGGGAATTATCCCCTACGAGCAGTACTTC CASSPPGLAGIIPYEQYF
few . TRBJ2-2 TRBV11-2 TGTGCCAGCAGCTTCTCGGGGGGCTTGAGCGGGGAGCTGTTTTTT CASSFSGGLSGELFF
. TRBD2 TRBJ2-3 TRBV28 TGTGCCACCGCCCTAGCGGGAGCTAGGGATACGCAGTATTTT CATALAGARDTQYF
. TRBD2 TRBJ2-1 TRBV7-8 TGTGCCAGCAGCTCTAGCGGCCTAGCGGAAAGCTACAATGAGCAGTTCTTC CASSSSGLAESYNEQFF
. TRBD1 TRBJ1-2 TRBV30 TGTGCCTGGAGTAAGGGGCAGGGGGCAGGGGTTTCCTATGGCTACACCTTC CAWSKGQGAGVSYGYTF
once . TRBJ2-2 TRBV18 TGTGCCAGCACCTCTGGCCTGACCGGGGAGCTGTTTTTT CASTSGLTGELFF
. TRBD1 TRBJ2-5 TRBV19 TGTGCCAGTAGTACTTGGACAGGGGAGGAGACCCAGTACTTC CASSTWTGEETQYF
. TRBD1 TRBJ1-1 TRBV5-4 TGTGCCAGCAGCTTAGGCATGGGGACAGGGGAATGGACTGAAGCTTTCTTT CASSLGMGTGEWTEAFF
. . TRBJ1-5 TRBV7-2 TGTGCCAGCAGCTTAGTTTGGCTGCCCAATCAGCCCCAGCATTTT CASSLVWLPNQPQHF
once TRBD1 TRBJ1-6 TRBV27 TGTGCCAGCCAGGCCGGGACAGTTAATTCACCCCTCCACTTT CASQAGTVNSPLHF
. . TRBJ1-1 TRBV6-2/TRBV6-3 TGTGCCAGCAGTTACGCGGACATCGTATCATCTGAAGCTTTCTTT CASSYADIVSSEAFF
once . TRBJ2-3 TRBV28 TGTGCCAGCTTAGCGCGAAGCACAGATACGCAGTATTTT CASLARSTDTQYF
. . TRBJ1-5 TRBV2 TGTGCCAGCAGCCCGGACGGGATAAATCAGCCCCAGCATTTT CASSPDGINQPQHF
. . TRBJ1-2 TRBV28 TGTGCCAGCAGCTCCCCCCGGGGGGGATTGAATGGCTACACCTTC CASSSPRGGLNGYTF
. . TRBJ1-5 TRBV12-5 TGTGCTAGTGGTCTCGCAACGGGAAGAATCAGCCCCCAGCATTTT CASGLATGRISPQHF